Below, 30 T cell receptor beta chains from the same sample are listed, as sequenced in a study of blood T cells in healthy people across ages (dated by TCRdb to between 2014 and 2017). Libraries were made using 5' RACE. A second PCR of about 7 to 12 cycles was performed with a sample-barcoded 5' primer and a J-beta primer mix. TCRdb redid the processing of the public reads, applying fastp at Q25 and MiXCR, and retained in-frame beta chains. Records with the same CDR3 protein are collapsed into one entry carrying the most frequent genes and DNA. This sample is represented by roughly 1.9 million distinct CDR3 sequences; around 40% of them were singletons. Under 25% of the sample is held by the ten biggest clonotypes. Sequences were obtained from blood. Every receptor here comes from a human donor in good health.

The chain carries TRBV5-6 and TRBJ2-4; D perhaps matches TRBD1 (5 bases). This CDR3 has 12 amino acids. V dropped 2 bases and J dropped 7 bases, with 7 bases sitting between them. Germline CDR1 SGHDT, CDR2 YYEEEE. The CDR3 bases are TGTGCCAGCAGCTTAGGGGCTAACATTCAGTACTTC. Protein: CASSLGANIQYF.

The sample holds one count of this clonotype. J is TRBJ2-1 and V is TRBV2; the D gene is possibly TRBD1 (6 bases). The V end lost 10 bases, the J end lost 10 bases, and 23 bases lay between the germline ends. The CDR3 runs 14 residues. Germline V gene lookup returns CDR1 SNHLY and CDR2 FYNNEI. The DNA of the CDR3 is TGTGCCACCAGGGGTCCACAGGGACCGGGCGAGCAGTTCTTC. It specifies CATRGPQGPGEQFF.

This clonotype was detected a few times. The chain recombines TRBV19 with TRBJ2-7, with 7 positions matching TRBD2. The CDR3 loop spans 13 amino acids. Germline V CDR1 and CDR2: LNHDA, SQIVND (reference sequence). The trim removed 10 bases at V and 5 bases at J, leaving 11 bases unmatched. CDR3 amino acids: CATREAGRHEQYF. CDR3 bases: TGTGCCACCCGCGAAGCGGGAAGGCACGAGCAGTACTTC.

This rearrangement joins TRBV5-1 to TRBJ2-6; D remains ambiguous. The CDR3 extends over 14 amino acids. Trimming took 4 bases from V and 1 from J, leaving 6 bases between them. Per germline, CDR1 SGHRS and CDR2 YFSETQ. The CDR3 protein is CASSVQSGANVLTF. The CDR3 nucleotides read TGCGCCAGCAGCGTCCAGTCTGGGGCCAACGTCCTGACTTTC.

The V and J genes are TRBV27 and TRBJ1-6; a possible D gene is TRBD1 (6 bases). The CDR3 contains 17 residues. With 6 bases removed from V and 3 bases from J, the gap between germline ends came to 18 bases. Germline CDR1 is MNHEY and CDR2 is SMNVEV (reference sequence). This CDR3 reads CASRNPPGGGYNSPLHF. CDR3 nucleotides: TGTGCCAGCAGGAACCCCCCCGGAGGGGGCTATAATTCACCCCTCCACTTT.

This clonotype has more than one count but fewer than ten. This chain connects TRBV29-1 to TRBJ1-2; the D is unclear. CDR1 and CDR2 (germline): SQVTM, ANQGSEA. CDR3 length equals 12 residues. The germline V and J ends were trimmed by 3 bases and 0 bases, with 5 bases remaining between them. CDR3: CSVEYSNYGYTF. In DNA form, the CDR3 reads TGCAGCGTTGAGTACTCTAACTATGGCTACACCTTC.

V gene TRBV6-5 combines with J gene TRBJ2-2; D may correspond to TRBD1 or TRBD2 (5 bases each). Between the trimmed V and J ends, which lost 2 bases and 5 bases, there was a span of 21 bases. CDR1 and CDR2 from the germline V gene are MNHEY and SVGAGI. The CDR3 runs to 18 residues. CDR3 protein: CASSYLVDVARETGELFF. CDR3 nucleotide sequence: TGTGCCAGCAGTTACCTTGTTGATGTCGCCAGGGAGACCGGGGAGCTGTTTTTT.

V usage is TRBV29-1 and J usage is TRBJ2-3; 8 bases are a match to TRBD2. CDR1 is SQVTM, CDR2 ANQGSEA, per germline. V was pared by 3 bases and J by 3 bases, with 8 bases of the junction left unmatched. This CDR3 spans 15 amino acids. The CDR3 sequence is CSVEGLGVLTDTQYF. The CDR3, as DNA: TGCAGCGTTGAGGGACTAGGCGTGCTGACAGATACGCAGTATTTT.

The CDR3, as DNA: TGTGCCAGCAGTTACGACAGGGAGGGATACTATGGCTACACCTTC. Translation gives CASSYDREGYYGYTF. The rearrangement links TRBV6-6 to TRBJ1-2; 7 bases map to TRBD1. The CDR3 spans 15 residues. CDR1 and CDR2 from the germline V gene are MNHNY and SVGAGI (reference sequence). Trimming took 2 bases from V and 3 from J; bases not matched to a gene: 6.

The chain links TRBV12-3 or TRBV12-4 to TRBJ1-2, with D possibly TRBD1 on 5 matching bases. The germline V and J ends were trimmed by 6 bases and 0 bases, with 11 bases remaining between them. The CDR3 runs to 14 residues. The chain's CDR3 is CASSQQESNYGYTF. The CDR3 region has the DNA TGTGCCAGCAGCCAACAGGAATCTAACTATGGCTACACCTTC.

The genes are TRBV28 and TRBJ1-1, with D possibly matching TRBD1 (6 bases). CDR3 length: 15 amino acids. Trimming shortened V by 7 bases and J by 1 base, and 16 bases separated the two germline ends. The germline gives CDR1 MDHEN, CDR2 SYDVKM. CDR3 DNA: TGTGCCAGCATATCGTCAGGGGAGGCGAACACTGAAGCTTTCTTT. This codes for CASISSGEANTEAFF. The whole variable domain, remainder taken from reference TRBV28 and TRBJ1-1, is DVKVTQSSRYLVKRTGEKVFLECVQDMDHENMFWYRQDPGLGLRLIYFSYDVKMKEKGDIPEGYSVSREKKERFSLILESASTNQTSMYLCASISSGEANTEAFFGQGTRLTVV.

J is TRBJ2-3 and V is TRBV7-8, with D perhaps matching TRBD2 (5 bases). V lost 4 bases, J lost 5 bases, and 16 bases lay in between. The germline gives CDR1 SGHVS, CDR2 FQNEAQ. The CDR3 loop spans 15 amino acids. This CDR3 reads CASSSLASSGDTQYF. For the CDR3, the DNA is TGTGCCAGCAGCTCTTTGGCTAGCTCGGGAGATACGCAGTATTTT. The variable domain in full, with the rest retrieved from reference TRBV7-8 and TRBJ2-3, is GAGVSQSPRYKVAKRGQDVALRCDPISGHVSLFWYQQALGQGPEFLTYFQNEAQLDKSGLPSDRFFAERPEGSVSTLKIQRTQQEDSAVYLCASSSLASSGDTQYFGPGTRLTVL.

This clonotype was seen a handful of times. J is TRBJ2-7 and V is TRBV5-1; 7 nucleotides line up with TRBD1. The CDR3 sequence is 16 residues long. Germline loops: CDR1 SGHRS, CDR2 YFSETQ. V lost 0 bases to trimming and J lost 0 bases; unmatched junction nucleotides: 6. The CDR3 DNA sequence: TGCGCCAGCAGCTTGGAGGGGACAGTGAGCTCCTACGAGCAGTACTTC. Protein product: CASSLEGTVSSYEQYF.

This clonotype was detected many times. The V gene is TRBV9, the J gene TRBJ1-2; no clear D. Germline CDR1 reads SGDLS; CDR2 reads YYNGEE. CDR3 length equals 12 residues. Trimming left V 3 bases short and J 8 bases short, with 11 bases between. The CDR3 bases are TGTGCCAGCAGCGACAGTTGGCGGGGCTACACCTTC. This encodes CASSDSWRGYTF.

The CDR3 sequence: CASGPTGRETQYF. The CDR3 nucleotides are TGTGCCAGCGGCCCAACAGGGAGAGAGACCCAGTACTTC. This chain joins TRBV12-3 or TRBV12-4 and TRBJ2-5, with D perhaps matching TRBD1 (6 bases). There are 13 residues in the CDR3. V gave up 8 bases and J gave up 4 bases, with 14 bases separating them.

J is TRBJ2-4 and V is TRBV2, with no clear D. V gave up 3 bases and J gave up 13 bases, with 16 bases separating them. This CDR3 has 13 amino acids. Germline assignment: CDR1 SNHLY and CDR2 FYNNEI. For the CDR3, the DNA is TGTGCCAGCAGTGATCCTAGAATAAGAGAGCAGTACTTC. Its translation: CASSDPRIREQYF.

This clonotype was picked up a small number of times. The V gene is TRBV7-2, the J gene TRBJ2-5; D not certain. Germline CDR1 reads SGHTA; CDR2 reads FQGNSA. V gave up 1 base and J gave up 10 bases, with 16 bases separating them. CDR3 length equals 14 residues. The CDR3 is CASSLESSLRLQYF. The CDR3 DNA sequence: TGTGCCAGCAGCTTAGAGAGCTCTCTCCGCCTCCAGTACTTC.

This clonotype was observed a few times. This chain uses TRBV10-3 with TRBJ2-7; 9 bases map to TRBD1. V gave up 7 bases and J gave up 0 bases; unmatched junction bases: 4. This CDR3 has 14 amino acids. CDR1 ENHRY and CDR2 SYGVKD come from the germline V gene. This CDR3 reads CAIIPGQGSYEQYF. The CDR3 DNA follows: TGTGCCATCATCCCGGGACAGGGCTCCTACGAGCAGTACTTC.

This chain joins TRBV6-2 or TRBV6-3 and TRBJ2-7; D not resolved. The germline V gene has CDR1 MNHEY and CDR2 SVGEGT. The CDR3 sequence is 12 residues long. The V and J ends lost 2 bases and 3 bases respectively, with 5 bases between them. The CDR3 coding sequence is TGTGCCAGCAGTTACCGACGCTACGAGCAGTACTTC. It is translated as CASSYRRYEQYF.

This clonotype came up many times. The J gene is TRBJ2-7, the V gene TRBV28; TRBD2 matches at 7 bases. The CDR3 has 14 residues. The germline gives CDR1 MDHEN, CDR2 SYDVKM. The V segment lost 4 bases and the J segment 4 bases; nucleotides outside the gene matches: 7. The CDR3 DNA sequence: TGTGCCAGCAGTTCTTCTGGGGGGGTTTACGAGCAGTACTTC. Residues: CASSSSGGVYEQYF.

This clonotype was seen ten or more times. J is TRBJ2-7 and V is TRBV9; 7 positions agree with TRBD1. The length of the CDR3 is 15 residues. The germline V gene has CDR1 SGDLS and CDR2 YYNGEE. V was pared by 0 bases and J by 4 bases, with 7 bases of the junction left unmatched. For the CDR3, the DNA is TGTGCCAGCAGCGTAGAAGGGGGCATTCGGTACGAGCAGTACTTC. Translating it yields CASSVEGGIRYEQYF.

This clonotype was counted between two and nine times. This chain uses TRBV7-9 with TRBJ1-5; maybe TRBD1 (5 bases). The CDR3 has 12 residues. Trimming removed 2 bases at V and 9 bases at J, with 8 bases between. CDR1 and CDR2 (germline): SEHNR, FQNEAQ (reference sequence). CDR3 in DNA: TGTGCCAGCAGCTTATGGGGCGGGCCCCAGCATTTT. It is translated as CASSLWGGPQHF.

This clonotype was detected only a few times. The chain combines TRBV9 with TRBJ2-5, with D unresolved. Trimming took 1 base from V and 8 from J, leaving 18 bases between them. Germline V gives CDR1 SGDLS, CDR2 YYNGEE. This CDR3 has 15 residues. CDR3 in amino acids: CASSVSPDTLGTQYF. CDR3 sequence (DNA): TGTGCCAGCAGCGTATCCCCCGACACCCTGGGAACCCAGTACTTC.

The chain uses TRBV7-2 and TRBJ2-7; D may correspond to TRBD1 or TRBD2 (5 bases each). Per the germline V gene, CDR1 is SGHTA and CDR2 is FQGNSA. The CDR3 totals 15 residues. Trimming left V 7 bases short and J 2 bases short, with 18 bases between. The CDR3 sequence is CASTPFGTGTYEQYF. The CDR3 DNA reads TGTGCCAGCACCCCCTTCGGGACGGGCACCTACGAGCAGTACTTC.

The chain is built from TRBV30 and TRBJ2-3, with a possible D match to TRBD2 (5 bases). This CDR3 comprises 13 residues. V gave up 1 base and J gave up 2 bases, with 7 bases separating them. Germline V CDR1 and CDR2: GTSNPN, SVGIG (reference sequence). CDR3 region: CAWSEDSTDTQYF. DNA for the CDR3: TGTGCCTGGAGTGAGGACTCCACAGATACGCAGTATTTT.

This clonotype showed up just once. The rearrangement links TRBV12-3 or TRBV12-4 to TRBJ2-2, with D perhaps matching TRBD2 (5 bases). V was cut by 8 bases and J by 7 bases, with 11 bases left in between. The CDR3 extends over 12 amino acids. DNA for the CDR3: TGTGCCAGCGTCCGGGGTGGCGGGGAGCTGTTTTTT. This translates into CASVRGGGELFF.

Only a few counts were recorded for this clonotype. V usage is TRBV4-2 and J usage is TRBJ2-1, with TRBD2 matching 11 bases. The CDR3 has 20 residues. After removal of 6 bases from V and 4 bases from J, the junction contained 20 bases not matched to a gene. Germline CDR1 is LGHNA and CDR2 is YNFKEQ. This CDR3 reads CASSLSLAGDPEINYNEQFF. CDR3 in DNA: TGTGCCAGCAGTCTATCACTAGCGGGGGATCCTGAAATCAATTACAATGAGCAGTTCTTC.

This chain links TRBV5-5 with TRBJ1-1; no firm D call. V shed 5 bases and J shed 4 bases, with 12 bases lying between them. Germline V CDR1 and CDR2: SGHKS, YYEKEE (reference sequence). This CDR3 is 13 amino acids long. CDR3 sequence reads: CASSLQLSTEAFF. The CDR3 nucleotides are TGTGCCAGCAGTCTTCAACTAAGCACTGAAGCTTTCTTT. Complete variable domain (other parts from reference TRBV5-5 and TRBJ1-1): DAGVTQSPTHLIKTRGQQVTLRCSPISGHKSVSWYQQVLGQGPQFIFQYYEKEERGRGNFPDRFSARQFPNYSSELNVNALLLGDSALYLCASSLQLSTEAFFGQGTRLTVV.

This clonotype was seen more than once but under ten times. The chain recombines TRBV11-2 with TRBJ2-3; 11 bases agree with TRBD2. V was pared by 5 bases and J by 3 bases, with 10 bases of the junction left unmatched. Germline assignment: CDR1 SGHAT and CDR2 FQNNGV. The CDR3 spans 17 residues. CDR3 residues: CASSPSPGLAATDTQYF. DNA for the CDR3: TGTGCCAGCAGCCCCTCTCCGGGACTAGCGGCTACAGATACGCAGTATTTT. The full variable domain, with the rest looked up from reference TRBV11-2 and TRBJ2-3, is EAGVAQSPRYKIIEKRQSVAFWCNPISGHATLYWYQQILGQGPKLLIQFQNNGVVDDSQLPKDRFSAERLKGVDSTLKIQPAKLEDSAVYLCASSPSPGLAATDTQYFGPGTRLTVL.

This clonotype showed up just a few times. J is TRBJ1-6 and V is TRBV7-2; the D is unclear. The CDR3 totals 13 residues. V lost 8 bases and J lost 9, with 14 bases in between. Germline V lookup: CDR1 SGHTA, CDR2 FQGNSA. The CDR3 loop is CASRPGGGSPLHF. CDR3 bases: TGTGCCAGCCGCCCTGGAGGAGGTTCACCCCTCCACTTT.